The clone carrying this T cell receptor (beta chain) was seen more than once but under ten times. Participant reports of clinical history set cohort assignment. Two negative PCRs, clearance, or symptom resolution characterized the recovered Cohort 3 donors. Only in-frame clones appear in the TCRdb table, and some are missing; sequencing was by immunoSEQ multiplex PCR. Of fewer than 400,000 clones detected, roughly 88% appear once; the ten largest clones hold around 2.2%. The germline V gene has CDR1 SEHNR and CDR2 FQNEAQ (reference sequence). CDR3 length: 17 amino acids. Losses at the gene ends were 3 bases for V and 0 bases for J; bases not matched to a gene: 3. The data stem from a study of blood T cell repertoires in COVID-19. Whole-study context: From T cells, B-cell-depleted T cells, or PBMCs came the material, which was cDNA or gDNA.

The TCR sequence derives from a young man who had recovered from COVID-19. Input material: PBMCs or T cells enriched from blood (not recorded which). The chain uses TRBV7-9 and TRBJ2-2; TRBD2 agrees at 11 bases. In nucleotides, the CDR3 is TGTGCCAGCAGCTTTGAACTAGCGGGGGCGAACACCGGGGAGCTGTTTTTT. This encodes CASSFELAGANTGELFF.